This T cell receptor beta chain was sequenced during a study of CD8 T cells in ankylosing spondylitis. Findings and limits, study-wide: One TCR beta motif, made up of seven to nine highly homologous variants, appeared characteristic of ankylosing spondylitis blood. Researchers reportedly found disease-linked clones significantly enriched in matched ankylosing spondylitis synovial fluid. In peripheral blood, disease-linked CD8+ clones occurred at relatively low frequencies. Earlier authors reported some of these motif variants in reactive arthritis synovial fluid and blood.

A remark on this clonotype: Its antigen is currently unknown.

Molecular-barcoded quantitative 5'-RACE produced these TCR beta libraries. TCRdb processed the 5' RACE reads anew with MiXCR; each CDR3 protein has one entry. The sample comprises hundreds of thousands of distinct CDR3 sequences, roughly 15% of which are singletons, and around 0.92% rests with the top ten. The sequenced material came from blood, either unsorted or a sorted T cell fraction (not recorded which). The receptor was isolated from a male donor with ankylosing spondylitis.

DNA for the CDR3: TGTGCCAGCAGTGGACAAGCGACTGGAAACACCATATATTTT. Translating gives CASSGQATGNTIYF. The chain joins TRBV25-1 to TRBJ1-3; D is unclear. The germline V gene encodes CDR1 MGHDK and CDR2 SYGVNS. V gave up 4 bases and J gave up 2 bases, with 9 bases separating them. The CDR3 totals 14 residues.